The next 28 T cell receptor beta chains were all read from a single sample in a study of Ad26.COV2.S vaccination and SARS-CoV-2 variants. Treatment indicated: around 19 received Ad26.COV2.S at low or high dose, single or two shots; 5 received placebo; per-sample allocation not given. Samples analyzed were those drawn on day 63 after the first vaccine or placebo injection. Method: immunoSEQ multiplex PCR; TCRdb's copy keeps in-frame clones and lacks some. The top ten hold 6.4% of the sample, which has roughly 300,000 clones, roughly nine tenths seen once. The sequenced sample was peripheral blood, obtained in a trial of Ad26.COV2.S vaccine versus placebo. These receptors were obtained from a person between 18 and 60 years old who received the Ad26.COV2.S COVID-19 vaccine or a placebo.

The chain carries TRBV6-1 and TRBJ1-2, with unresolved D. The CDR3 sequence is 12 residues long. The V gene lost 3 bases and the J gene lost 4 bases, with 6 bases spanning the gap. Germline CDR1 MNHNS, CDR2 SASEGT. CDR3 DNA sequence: TGTGCCAGCAGTGACAAATCCTATGGCTACACCTTC. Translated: CASSDKSYGYTF.

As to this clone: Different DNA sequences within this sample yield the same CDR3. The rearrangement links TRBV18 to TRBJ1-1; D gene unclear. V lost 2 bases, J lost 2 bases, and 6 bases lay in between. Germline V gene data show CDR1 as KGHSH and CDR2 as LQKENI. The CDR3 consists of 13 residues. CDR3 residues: CASSPDLNTEAFF. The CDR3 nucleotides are TGTGCCAGCTCACCAGATCTTAACACTGAAGCTTTCTTT.

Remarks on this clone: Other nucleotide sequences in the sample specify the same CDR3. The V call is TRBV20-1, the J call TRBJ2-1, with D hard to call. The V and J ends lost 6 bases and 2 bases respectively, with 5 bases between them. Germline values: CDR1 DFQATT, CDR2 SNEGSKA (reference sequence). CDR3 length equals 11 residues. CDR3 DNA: TGCAGTGCCAGTACCTACAATGAGCAGTTCTTC. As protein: CSASTYNEQFF.

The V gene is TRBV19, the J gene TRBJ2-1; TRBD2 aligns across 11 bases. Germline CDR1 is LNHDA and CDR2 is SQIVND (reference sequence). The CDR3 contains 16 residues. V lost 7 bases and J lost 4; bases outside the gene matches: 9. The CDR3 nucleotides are TGTGCCAGTAAATATACGGCTAGCGGGGGGTACAATGAGCAGTTCTTC. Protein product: CASKYTASGGYNEQFF.

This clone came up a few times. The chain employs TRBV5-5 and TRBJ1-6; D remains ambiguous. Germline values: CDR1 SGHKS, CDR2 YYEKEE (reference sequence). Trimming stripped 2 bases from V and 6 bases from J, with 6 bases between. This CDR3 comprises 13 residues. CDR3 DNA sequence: TGTGCCAGCAGCTTCCCGGGTAATTCACCCCTCCACTTT. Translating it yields CASSFPGNSPLHF.

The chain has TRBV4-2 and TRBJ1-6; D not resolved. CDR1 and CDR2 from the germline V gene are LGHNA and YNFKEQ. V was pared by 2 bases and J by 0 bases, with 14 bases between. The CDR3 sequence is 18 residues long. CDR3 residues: CASSQSDSKSSYNSPLHF. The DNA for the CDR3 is TGTGCCAGCAGCCAATCGGATAGTAAAAGCTCCTATAATTCACCCCTCCACTTT.

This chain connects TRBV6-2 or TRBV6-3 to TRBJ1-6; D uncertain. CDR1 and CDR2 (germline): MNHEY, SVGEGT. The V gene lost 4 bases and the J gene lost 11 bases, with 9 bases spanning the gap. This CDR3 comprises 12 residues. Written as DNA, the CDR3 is TGTGCCAGCAGTTTCCAGCGAGCACCCCTCCACTTT. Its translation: CASSFQRAPLHF.

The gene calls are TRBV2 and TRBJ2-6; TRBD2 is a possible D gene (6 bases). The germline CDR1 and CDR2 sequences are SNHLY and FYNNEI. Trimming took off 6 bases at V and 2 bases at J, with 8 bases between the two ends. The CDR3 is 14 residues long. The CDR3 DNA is TGTGCCAGCAGAGGGACTCCTGGGGCCAACGTCCTGACTTTC. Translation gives CASRGTPGANVLTF. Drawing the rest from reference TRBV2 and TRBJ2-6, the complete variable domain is EPEVTQTPSHQVTQMGQEVILRCVPISNHLYFYWYRQILGQKVEFLVSFYNNEISEKSEIFDDQFSVERPDGSNFTLKIRSTKLEDSAMYFCASRGTPGANVLTFGAGSRLTVL.

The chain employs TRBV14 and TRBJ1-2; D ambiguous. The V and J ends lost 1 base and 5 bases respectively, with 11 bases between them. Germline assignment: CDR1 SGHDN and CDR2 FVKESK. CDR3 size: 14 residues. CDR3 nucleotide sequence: TGTGCCAGCAGCCAAGTCAGAAGCCTATATGGCTACACCTTC. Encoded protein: CASSQVRSLYGYTF.

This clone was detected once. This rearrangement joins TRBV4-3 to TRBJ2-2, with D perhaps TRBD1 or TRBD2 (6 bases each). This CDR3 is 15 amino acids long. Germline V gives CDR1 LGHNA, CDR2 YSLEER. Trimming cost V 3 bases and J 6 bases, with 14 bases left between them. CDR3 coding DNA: TGCGCCAGCAGCCAGGAGACTAGGGGGGCCGGGGAGCTGTTTTTT. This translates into CASSQETRGAGELFF.

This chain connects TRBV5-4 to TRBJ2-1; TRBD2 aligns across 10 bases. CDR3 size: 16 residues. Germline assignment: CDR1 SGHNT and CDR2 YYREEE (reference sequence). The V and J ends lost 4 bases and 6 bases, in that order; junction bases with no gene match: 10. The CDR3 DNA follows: TGTGCCAGCAGCATACCACTAGCGGGACGGGCCAATGAGCAGTTCTTC. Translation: CASSIPLAGRANEQFF.

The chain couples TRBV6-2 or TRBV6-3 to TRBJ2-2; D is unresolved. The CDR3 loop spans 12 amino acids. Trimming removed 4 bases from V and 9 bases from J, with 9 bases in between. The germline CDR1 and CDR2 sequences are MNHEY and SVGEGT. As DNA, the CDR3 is TGTGCCAGCAGTTCAAATCGTCGGGAGCTGTTTTTT. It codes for CASSSNRRELFF.

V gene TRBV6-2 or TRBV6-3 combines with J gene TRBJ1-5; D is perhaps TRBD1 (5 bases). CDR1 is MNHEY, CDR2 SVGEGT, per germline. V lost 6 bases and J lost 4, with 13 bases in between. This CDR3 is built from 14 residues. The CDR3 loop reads CASSPAKGNQPQHF. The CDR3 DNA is TGTGCCAGCAGCCCCGCCAAGGGGAATCAGCCCCAGCATTTT.

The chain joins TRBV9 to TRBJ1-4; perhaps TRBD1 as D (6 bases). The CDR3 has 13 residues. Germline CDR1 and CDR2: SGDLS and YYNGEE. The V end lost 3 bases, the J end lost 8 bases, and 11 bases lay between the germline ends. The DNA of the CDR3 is TGTGCCAGCAGCGCCGCAGGGGTAGAAAAACTGTTTTTT. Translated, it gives CASSAAGVEKLFF. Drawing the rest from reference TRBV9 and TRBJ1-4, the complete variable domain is DSGVTQTPKHLITATGQRVTLRCSPRSGDLSVYWYQQSLDQGLQFLIQYYNGEERAKGNILERFSAQQFPDLHSELNLSSLELGDSALYFCASSAAGVEKLFFGSGTQLSVL.

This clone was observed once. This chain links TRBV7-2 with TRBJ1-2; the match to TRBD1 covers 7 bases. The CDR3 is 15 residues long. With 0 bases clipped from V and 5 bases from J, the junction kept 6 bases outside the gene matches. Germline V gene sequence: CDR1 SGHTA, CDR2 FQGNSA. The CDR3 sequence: CASSLAPTGWYGYTF. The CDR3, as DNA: TGTGCCAGCAGCTTAGCCCCGACAGGGTGGTATGGCTACACCTTC.

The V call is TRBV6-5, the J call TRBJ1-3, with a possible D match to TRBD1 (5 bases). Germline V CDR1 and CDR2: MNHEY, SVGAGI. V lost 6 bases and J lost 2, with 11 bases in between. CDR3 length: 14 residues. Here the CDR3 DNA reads TGTGCCAGCAGCATCGGACACGCTGGAAACACCATATATTTT. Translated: CASSIGHAGNTIYF.

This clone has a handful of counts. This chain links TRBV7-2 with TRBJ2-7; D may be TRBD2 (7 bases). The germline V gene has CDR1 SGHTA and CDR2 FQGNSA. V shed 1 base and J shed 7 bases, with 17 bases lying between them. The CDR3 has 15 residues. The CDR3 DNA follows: TGTGCCAGCAGCTTAGGGATCGCGGGGGCGAGGGAGCAGTACTTC. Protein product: CASSLGIAGAREQYF.

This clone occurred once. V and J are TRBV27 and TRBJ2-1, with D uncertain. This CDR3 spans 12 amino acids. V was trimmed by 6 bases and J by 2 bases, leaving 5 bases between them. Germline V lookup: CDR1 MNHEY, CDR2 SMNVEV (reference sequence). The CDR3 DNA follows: TGTGCCAGCAGCCAACCCTACAATGAGCAGTTCTTC. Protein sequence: CASSQPYNEQFF.

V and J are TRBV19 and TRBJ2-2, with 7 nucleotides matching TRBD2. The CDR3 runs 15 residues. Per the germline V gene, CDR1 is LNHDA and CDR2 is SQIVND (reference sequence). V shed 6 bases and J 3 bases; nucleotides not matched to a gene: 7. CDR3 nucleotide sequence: TGTGCCAGTAGCGTGGGAGGGTGGGACACCGGGGAGCTGTTTTTT. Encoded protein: CASSVGGWDTGELFF.

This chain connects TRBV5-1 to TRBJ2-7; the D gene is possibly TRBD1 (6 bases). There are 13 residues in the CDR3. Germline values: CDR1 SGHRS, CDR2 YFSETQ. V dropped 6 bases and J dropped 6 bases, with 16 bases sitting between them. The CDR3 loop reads CASTQGPKTEQYF. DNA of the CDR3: TGCGCCAGCACACAGGGACCTAAAACCGAGCAGTACTTC.

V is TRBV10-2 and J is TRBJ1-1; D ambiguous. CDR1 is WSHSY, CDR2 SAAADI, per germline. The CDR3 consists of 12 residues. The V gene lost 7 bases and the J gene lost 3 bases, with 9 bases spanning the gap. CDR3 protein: CASNHGDTEAFF. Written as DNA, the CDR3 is TGCGCCAGCAACCATGGGGACACTGAAGCTTTCTTT.

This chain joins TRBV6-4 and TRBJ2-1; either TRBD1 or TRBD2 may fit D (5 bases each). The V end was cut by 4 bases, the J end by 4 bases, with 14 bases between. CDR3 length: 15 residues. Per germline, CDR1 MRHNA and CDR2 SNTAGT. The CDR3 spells CASSVGDAGYNEQFF. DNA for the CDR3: TGTGCCAGCAGTGTGGGGGATGCCGGATACAATGAGCAGTTCTTC.

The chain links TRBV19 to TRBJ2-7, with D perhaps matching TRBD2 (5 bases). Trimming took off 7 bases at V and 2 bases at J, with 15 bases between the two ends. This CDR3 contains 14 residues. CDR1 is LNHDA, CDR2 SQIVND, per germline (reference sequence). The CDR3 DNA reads TGTGCCAGTAAGGAGAGCGGAGCCCCCTACGAGCAGTACTTC. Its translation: CASKESGAPYEQYF.

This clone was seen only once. The CDR3 DNA reads as TGTGCCAGCAGCCCTTATTACCTGGGACAGGGTATCGACGAGCAGTACTTC. This codes for CASSPYYLGQGIDEQYF. This chain links TRBV7-3 with TRBJ2-7; 9 nucleotides line up with TRBD1. Looked up from germline, CDR1 is SGHTA and CDR2 is FQGTGA. This CDR3 is 17 amino acids long. The J segment lost 5 bases and the V segment lost 5 bases, leaving 16 bases of the junction unmatched.

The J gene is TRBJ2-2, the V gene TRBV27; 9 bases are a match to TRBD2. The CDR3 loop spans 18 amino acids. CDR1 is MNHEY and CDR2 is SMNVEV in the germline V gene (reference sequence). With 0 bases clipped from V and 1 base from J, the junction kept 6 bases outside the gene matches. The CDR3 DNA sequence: TGTGCCAGCAGTTTATCCGCCGGGACTAGCCTGAACACCGGGGAGCTGTTTTTT. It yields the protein CASSLSAGTSLNTGELFF.

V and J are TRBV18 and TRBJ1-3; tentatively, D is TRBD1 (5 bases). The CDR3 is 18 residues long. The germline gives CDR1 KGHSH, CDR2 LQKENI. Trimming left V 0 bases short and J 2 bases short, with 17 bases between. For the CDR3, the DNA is TGTGCCAGCTCACCACCGAGAACTGGGACGGGCGCTGGAAACACCATATATTTT. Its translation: CASSPPRTGTGAGNTIYF.

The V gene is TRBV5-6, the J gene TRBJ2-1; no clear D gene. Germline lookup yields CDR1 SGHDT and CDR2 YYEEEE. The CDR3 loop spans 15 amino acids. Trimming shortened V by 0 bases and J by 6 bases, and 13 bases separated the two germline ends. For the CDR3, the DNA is TGTGCCAGCAGCTTGGTTAGTTTTGATCGCAATGAGCAGTTCTTC. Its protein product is CASSLVSFDRNEQFF.

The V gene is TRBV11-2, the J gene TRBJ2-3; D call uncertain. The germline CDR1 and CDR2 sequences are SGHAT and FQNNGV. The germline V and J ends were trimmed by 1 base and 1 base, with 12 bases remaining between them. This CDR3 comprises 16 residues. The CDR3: CASSLGVGTRTDTQYF. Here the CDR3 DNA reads TGTGCCAGCAGCTTAGGAGTGGGCACGCGCACAGATACGCAGTATTTT. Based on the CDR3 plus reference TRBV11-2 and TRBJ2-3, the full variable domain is EAGVAQSPRYKIIEKRQSVAFWCNPISGHATLYWYQQILGQGPKLLIQFQNNGVVDDSQLPKDRFSAERLKGVDSTLKIQPAKLEDSAVYLCASSLGVGTRTDTQYFGPGTRLTVL.